This TCR beta chain was recorded in a study of T cell responses to AZD1222 COVID-19 vaccine. Broader study findings: Spike-specific TCRs gained breadth and depth after people received two AZD1222 doses. Donors were largely white British and mainly female; clonal diversity was possibly underestimated. CD4 TCRs associated with vaccination spanned spike, dominating at 160-218 and 743-854.

Points on this clone: Antigen unknown.

Measured with immunoSEQ multiplex PCR; TCRdb has only the in-frame clones, and not every one. The sample holds about 140,000 clones, less than 95% seen once. The length of the CDR3 is 13 residues. The junction had 3 bases not matched to a gene; V was cut back by 5 bases and J by 6 bases. Per germline, CDR1 SGHAT and CDR2 FQNNGV. This specimen consisted of peripheral blood, obtained 28 days after the second dose of the MenACWY control vaccine. This sequence was found in an adult who received the MenACWY meningococcal vaccine as a control. The V call is TRBV11-2, the J call TRBJ2-7, with 11 positions matching TRBD1. The CDR3 reads CASSPGTGGEQYF. CDR3 nucleotide sequence: TGTGCCAGCAGCCCGGGGACAGGGGGCGAGCAGTACTTC.